These 7 T cell receptor beta chains were sequenced from one sample in a study of T cells in localized non-small cell lung cancer. Profiling relied on immunoSEQ multiplex PCR, and the TCRdb table lists in-frame clones only, not all of them. The top ten hold around 16% of the sample, which has 40,000 to 65,000 clones, 85% to 90% seen once. This material consisted of PBMCs, taken before any cancer treatment. The receptors shown here come from a female donor with stage II lung adenocarcinoma.

This CDR3 reads CAWSVQTAGAGELFF. The CDR3 nucleotides are TGTGCCTGGAGTGTACAGACGGCTGGCGCCGGGGAGCTGTTTTTT. V and J are TRBV30 and TRBJ2-2; D gene uncertain. V dropped 0 bases and J dropped 6 bases, with 14 bases sitting between them. This CDR3 spans 15 amino acids. Germline V gives CDR1 GTSNPN, CDR2 SVGIG (reference sequence).

V is TRBV2 and J is TRBJ1-4, with 8 bases aligning to TRBD1. Germline-derived CDR1 and CDR2 are SNHLY and FYNNEI. Trimming at V came to 5 bases and at J to 6 bases, leaving 5 bases not matched to a gene. This CDR3 spans 14 amino acids. This CDR3 is CASSMTGADEKLFF. In nucleotides, the CDR3 is TGTGCCAGCAGTATGACAGGGGCAGATGAAAAACTGTTTTTT.

This chain joins TRBV4-2 and TRBJ2-5, with a possible D match to TRBD2 (6 bases). This CDR3 contains 16 residues. Germline loops: CDR1 LGHNA, CDR2 YNFKEQ. V shed 1 base and J shed 4 bases, with 16 bases lying between them. For the CDR3, the DNA is TGTGCCAGCAGCCAAGCTGACCGACCGGAGGGAGAGACCCAGTACTTC. Translation: CASSQADRPEGETQYF.

This clone was found once. This chain connects TRBV28 to TRBJ1-5; D ambiguous. V dropped 9 bases and J dropped 4 bases, with 10 bases sitting between them. Germline CDR1 and CDR2: MDHEN and SYDVKM. The CDR3 length is 12 residues. The CDR3 protein is CASKPGNQPQHF. CDR3 DNA: TGTGCCAGTAAGCCCGGGAATCAGCCCCAGCATTTT.

The sample holds a few counts of this clone. The J gene is TRBJ2-4, the V gene TRBV30; D ambiguous. Germline values: CDR1 GTSNPN, CDR2 SVGIG (reference sequence). Trimming stripped 2 bases from V and 1 base from J, with 12 bases between. The CDR3 consists of 15 residues. The CDR3 reads CAWSKDPQAKNIQYF. In nucleotides, the CDR3 is TGTGCCTGGAGTAAAGACCCTCAGGCCAAAAACATTCAGTACTTC.

The chain combines TRBV7-9 with TRBJ1-2, with D tentatively TRBD1 (6 bases). The V gene's germline CDR1 is SEHNR and CDR2 FQNEAQ (reference sequence). The CDR3 is made up of 15 amino acids. V was pared by 5 bases and J by 6 bases, with 19 bases between. The CDR3 DNA reads as TGTGCCAGCAGCCCCCGTGGGGGGCAACTAGATGGCTACACCTTC. Translation gives CASSPRGGQLDGYTF.

CDR3 loop: CASSPGGSDYGYTF. CDR3 nucleotide sequence: TGCGCCAGCAGCCCAGGGGGTAGCGACTATGGCTACACCTTC. The chain links TRBV5-1 to TRBJ1-2, with 7 bases lining up with TRBD1. The V gene's germline CDR1 is SGHRS and CDR2 YFSETQ. V was clipped by 4 bases and J by 3 bases; unmatched bases: 6. This CDR3 contains 14 residues.